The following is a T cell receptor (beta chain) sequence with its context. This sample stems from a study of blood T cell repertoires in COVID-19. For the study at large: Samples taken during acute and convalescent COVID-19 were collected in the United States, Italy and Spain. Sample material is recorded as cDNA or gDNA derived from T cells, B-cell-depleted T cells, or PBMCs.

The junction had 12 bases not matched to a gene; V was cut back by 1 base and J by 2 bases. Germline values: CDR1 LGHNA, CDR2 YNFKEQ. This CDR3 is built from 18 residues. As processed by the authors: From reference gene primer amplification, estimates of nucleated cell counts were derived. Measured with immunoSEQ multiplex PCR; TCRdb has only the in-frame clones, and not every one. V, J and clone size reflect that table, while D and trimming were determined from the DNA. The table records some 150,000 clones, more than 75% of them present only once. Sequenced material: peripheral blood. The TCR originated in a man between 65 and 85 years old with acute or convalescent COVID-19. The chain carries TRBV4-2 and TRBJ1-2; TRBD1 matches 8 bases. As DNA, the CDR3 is TGTGCCAGCAGCCAAGTGGAAGGACAGGGTGAGCTCAACTATGGCTACACCTTC. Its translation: CASSQVEGQGELNYGYTF.